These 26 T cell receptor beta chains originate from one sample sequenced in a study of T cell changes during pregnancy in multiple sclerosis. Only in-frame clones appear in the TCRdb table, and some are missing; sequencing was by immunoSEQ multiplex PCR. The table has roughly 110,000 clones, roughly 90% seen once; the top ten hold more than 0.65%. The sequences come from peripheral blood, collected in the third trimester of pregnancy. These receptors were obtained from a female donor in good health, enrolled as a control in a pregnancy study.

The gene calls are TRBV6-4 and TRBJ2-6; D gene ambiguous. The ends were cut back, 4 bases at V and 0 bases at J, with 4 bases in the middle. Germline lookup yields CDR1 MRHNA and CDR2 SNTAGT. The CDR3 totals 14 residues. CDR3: CASSARSGANVLTF. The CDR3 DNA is TGTGCCAGCAGTGCCCGCTCTGGGGCCAACGTCCTGACTTTC.

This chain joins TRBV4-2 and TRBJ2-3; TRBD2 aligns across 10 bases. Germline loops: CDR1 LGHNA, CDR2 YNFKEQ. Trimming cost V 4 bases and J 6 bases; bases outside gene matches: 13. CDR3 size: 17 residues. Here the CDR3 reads CASSRSGTSVLGDTQYF. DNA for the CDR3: TGTGCCAGCAGCCGATCCGGGACTAGCGTTCTTGGGGATACGCAGTATTTT.

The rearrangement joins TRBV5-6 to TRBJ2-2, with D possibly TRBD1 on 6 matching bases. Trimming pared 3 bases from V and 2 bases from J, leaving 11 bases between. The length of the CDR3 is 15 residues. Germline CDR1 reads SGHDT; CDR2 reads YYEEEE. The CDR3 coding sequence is TGTGCCAGCAGCTACCCGGGACATAACACCGGGGAGCTGTTTTTT. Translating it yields CASSYPGHNTGELFF.

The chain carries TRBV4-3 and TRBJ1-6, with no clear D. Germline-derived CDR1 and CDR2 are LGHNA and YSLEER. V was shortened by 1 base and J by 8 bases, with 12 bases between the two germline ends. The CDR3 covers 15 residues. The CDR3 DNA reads TGCGCCAGCAGCCAAGTACGGGGTAACCATTCACCCCTCCACTTT. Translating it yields CASSQVRGNHSPLHF.

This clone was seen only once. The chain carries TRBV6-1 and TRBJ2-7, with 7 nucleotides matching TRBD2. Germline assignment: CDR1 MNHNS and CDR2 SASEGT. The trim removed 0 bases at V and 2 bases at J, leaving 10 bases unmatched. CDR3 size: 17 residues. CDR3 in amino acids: CASSEAPGGRVTYEQYF. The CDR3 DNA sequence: TGTGCCAGCAGTGAAGCACCGGGAGGCAGGGTTACCTACGAGCAGTACTTC.

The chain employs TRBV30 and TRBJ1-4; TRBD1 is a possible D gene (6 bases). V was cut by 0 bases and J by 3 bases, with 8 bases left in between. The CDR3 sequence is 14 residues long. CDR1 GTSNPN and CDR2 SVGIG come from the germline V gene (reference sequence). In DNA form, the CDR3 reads TGTGCCTGGAGTGTAGGGGGTCCTAATGAAAAACTGTTTTTT. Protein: CAWSVGGPNEKLFF.

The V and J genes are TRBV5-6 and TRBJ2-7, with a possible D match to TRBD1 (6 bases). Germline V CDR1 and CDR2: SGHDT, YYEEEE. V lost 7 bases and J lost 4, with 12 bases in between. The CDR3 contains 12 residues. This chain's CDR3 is CASGEGDYEQYF. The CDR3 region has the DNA TGTGCCAGCGGCGAGGGGGATTACGAGCAGTACTTC.

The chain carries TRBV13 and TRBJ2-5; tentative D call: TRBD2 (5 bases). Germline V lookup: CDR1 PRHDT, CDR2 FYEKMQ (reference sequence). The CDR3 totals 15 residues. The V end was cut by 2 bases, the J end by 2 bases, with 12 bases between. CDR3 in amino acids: CASSLIADLQETQYF. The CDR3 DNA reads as TGTGCCAGCAGCTTAATCGCGGACTTACAAGAGACCCAGTACTTC. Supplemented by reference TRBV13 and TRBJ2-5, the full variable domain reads AAGVIQSPRHLIKEKRETATLKCYPIPRHDTVYWYQQGPGQDPQFLISFYEKMQSDKGSIPDRFSAQQFSDYHSELNMSSLELGDSALYFCASSLIADLQETQYFGPGTRLLVL.

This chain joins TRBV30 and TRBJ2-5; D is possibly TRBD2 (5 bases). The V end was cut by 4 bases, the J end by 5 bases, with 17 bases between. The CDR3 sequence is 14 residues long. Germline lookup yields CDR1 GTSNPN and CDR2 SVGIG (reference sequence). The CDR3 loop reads CAWTSLALGETQYF. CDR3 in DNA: TGTGCCTGGACCTCCCTAGCTCTAGGGGAGACCCAGTACTTC.

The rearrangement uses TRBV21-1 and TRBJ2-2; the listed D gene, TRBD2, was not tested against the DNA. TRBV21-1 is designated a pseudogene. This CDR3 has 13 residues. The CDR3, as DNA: TGTGCCAGCAGCAAAGGTCGGACCGGGGAGCTGTTTTTT. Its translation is CASSKGRTGELFF.

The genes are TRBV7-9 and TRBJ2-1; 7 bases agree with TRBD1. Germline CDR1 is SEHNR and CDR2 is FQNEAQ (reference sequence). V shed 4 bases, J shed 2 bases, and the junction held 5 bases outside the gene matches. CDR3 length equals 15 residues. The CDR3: CASSSRQGTYNEQFF. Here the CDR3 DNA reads TGTGCCAGCAGCTCCCGACAGGGTACCTACAATGAGCAGTTCTTC. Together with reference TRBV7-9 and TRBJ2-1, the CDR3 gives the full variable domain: DTGVSQNPRHKITKRGQNVTFRCDPISEHNRLYWYRQTLGQGPEFLTYFQNEAQLEKSRLLSDRFSAERPKGSFSTLEIQRTEQGDSAMYLCASSSRQGTYNEQFFGPGTRLTVL.

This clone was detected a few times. CDR3 nucleotides: TGTGCCAGTAGGGTAGACAGGGGTCCCACTGAAGCTTTCTTT. It yields the protein CASRVDRGPTEAFF. The rearrangement links TRBV19 to TRBJ1-1; 8 nucleotides line up with TRBD1. Germline lookup yields CDR1 LNHDA and CDR2 SQIVND (reference sequence). The junction had 7 bases not matched to a gene; V was cut back by 6 bases and J by 4 bases. This CDR3 spans 14 amino acids.

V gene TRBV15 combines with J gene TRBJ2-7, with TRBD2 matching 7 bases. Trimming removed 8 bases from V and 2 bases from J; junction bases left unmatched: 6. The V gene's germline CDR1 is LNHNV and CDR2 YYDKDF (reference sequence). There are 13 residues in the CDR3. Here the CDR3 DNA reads TGTGCCACCCGCGAGCGGGGAGCCTACGAGCAGTACTTC. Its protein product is CATRERGAYEQYF.

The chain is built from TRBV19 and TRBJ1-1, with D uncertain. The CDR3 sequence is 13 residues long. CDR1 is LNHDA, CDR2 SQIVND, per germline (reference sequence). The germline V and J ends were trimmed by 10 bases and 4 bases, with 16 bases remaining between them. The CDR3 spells CATIAGWGTEAFF. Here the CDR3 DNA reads TGTGCCACCATAGCGGGATGGGGCACTGAAGCTTTCTTT.

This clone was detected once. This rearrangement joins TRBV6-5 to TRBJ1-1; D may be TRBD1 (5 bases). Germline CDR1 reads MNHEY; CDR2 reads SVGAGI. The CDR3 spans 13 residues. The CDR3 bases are TGTGCTAGCGGCAGGGAGGCATACACTGAAGCTTTCTTT. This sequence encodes CASGREAYTEAFF.

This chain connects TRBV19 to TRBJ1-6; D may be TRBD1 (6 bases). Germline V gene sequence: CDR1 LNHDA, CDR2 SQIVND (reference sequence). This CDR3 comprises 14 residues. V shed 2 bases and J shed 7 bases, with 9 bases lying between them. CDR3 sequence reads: CASSIRQENSPLHF. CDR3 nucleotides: TGTGCCAGTAGTATACGACAGGAAAATTCACCCCTCCACTTT.

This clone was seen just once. CDR3 coding DNA: TGTGCCAGCAGCTTAGATCACCAGGGGGCGAACAACGAGCAGTACTTC. Translation gives CASSLDHQGANNEQYF. The chain links TRBV11-2 to TRBJ2-7; TRBD1 matches at 8 bases. CDR3 length: 16 residues. Unmatched junction bases numbered 9, after V lost 0 bases and J lost 5 bases. Germline CDR1 is SGHAT and CDR2 is FQNNGV.

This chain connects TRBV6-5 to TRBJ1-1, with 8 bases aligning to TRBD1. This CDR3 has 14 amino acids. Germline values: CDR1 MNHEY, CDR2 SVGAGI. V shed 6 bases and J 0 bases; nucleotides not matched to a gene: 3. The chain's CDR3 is CASRTTGVNTEAFF. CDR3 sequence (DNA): TGTGCCAGCAGGACGACAGGGGTGAACACTGAAGCTTTCTTT.

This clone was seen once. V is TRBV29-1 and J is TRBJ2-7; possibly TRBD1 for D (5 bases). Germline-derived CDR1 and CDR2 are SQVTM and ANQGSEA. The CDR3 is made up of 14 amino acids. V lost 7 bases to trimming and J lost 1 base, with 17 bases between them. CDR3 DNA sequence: TGCAGCGCCCAGGGAAACAGTCCTTCCTACGAGCAGTACTTC. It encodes CSAQGNSPSYEQYF.

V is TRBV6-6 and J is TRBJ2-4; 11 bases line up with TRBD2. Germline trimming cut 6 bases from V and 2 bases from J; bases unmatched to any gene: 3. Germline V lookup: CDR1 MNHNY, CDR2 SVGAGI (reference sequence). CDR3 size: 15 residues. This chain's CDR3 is CASSLAGGPKNIQYF. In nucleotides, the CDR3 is TGTGCCAGCAGCTTAGCGGGGGGGCCCAAAAACATTCAGTACTTC.

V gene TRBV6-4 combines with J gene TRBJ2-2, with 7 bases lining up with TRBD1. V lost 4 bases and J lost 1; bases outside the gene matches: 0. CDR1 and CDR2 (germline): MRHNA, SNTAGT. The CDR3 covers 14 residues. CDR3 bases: TGTGCCAGCAGTGGACAGGGGAACACCGGGGAGCTGTTTTTT. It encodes CASSGQGNTGELFF.

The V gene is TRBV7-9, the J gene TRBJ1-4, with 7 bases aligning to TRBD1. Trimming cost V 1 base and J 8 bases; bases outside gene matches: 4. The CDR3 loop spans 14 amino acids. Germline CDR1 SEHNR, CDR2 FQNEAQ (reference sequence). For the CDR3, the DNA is TGTGCCAGCAGCTTAGGGGACAGAAACGAAAAACTGTTTTTT. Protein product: CASSLGDRNEKLFF.

Here the CDR3 DNA reads TGTGCCAGCAGCGCAGGCTCCAGCACAGATACGCAGTATTTT. Translation gives CASSAGSSTDTQYF. This sequence joins TRBV2 and TRBJ2-3, with D hard to call. V was pared by 6 bases and J by 0 bases, with 10 bases between. The germline gives CDR1 SNHLY, CDR2 FYNNEI. The CDR3 contains 14 residues.

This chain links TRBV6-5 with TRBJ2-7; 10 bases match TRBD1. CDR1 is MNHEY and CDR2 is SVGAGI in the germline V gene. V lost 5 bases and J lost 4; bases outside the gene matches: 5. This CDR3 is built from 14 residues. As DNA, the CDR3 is TGTGCCAGCAGTCTTGGACAGGGGGTATACGAGCAGTACTTC. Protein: CASSLGQGVYEQYF.

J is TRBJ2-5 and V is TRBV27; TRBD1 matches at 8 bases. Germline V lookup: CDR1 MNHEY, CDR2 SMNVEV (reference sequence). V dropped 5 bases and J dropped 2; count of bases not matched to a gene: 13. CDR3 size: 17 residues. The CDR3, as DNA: TGTGCCAGCAGTCCAGGGGGCGTAAACCCAAGACAAGAGACCCAGTACTTC. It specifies CASSPGGVNPRQETQYF.

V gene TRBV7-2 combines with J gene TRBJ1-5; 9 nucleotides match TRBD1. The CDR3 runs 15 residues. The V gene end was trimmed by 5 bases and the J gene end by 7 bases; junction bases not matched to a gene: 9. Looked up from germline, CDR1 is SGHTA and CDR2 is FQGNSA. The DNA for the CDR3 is TGTGCCAGCAGCGCTTCTACAGGGGGCGGACAGCCCCAGCATTTT. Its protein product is CASSASTGGGQPQHF.